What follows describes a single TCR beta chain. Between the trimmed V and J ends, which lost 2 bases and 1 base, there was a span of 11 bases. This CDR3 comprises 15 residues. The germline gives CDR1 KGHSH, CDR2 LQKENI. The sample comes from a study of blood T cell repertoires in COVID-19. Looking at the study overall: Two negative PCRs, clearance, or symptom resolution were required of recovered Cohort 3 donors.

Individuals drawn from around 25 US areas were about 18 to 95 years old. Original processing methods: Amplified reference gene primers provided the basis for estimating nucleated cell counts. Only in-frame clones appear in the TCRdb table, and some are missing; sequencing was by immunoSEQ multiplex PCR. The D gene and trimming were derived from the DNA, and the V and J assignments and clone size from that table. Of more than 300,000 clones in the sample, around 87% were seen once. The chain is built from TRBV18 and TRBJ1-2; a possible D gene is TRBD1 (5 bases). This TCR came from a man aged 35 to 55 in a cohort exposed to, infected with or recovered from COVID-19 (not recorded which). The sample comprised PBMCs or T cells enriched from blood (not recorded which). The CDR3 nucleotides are TGTGCCAGCTCACCATTGACAGAAATTAACTATGGCTACACCTTC. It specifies CASSPLTEINYGYTF.